A selection of T cell receptor beta chains follows, all from one sample in a study of cytomegalovirus exposure and HLA in healthy donors. Repertoires were generated with immunoSEQ multiplex PCR, while TCRdb's copy carries only in-frame clones and drops some. The sample gives 150,000 to 200,000 clones, about four fifths of which show up once; roughly 5.2% is in the top ten. Sequenced sample: PBMCs. Receptors were obtained from a man aged 18 to 29 in good health and CMV-seronegative. CDR3s include the opening cysteine and the closing phenylalanine or tryptophan. Each record gives: V gene, J gene, D gene, clone size, CDR3 DNA, CDR3 protein. The D gene is left open where the match is weak. Size values are once, few and many counts, or a class for expanded clones, and some rows have none.

>TRBV6-6|TRBJ1-3|TRBD1|-
TGTGCCACCGCCGATACACAGGGGTTTTCAGGAAACACCATATATTTT
CATADTQGFSGNTIYF
>TRBV7-2|TRBJ2-7|-|-
TGTGCCAGCACCGCCAGCGGGCGCTCCTACGAGCAGTACTTC
CASTASGRSYEQYF
>TRBV4-1|TRBJ2-2|-|-
TGCGCCAGCAGCCAAGATATCGACTCGTTGGGGAACACCGGGGAGCTGTTTTTT
CASSQDIDSLGNTGELFF
>TRBV29-1|TRBJ1-1|TRBD1|-
TGCAGCGTTGGCGGACAGGTGGGCACTGAAGCTTTCTTT
CSVGGQVGTEAFF
>TRBV11-3|TRBJ2-7|TRBD2|-
TGTGCCAGCAGCCCACGGACTAGCTACGAGCAGTACTTC
CASSPRTSYEQYF
>TRBV9|TRBJ2-1|TRBD2|-
TGTGCCAGCAGCGTAGGCCCGGCTAGCGGGGGAAACTACAATGAGCAGTTCTTC
CASSVGPASGGNYNEQFF
>TRBV6-6|TRBJ1-5|-|-
TGTGCCAGCATCATGGGTAGCCCCCTCAATCAGCCCCAGCATTTT
CASIMGSPLNQPQHF
>TRBV29-1|TRBJ2-1|-|-
TGCAGCTCCCCTCGTAGGGGGAGGGCCGGCTCCTACAATGAGCAGCTCTTC
CSSPRRGRAGSYNEQLF
>TRBV19|TRBJ1-2|-|-
TGTGCCAGTACCGCCTCAGGGCAGGCTCCTAACTATGGCTACACCTTC
CASTASGQAPNYGYTF
>TRBV7-9|TRBJ1-4|TRBD1|-
TGTGCCAGCAGCTGGACAGGGGGGGACGAAAAACTGTTTTTT
CASSWTGGDEKLFF
>TRBV5-4|TRBJ2-7|TRBD1|-
TGTGCCAGCACCCGACAGGGGAGTGACGAGCAGTACTTC
CASTRQGSDEQYF
>TRBV7-3|TRBJ1-1|-|-
TGTGCCAGCAGACTCCAGAGAGGGGGAGCCACTGAAGCTTTCTTT
CASRLQRGGATEAFF
>TRBV18|TRBJ2-5|TRBD2|-
TGTGCCAGCTCACGACTAGCGGGAGCCTTTCTAGAGACCCAGTACTTC
CASSRLAGAFLETQYF
>TRBV11-1|TRBJ2-7|-|-
TGTGCCAGCAGCTTACCCCCGGCGGACGAGCAGTACTTC
CASSLPPADEQYF
>TRBV4-1|TRBJ2-7|-|once
TGCGCCAGCAGCCAAACGACAGGAGCTATCTCCTACGAGCAGTACTTC
CASSQTTGAISYEQYF
>TRBV19|TRBJ2-1|TRBD2|-
TGTGCCAGTAGTATCCCCGGGACTAGCGGGGGGAGGAGCTCCTACAATGAGCAGTTCTTC
CASSIPGTSGGRSSYNEQFF
>TRBV7-9|TRBJ2-3|-|once
TGTGCCAGCAGCTCGGGACAACTCACAGATACGCAGTATTTT
CASSSGQLTDTQYF
>TRBV27|TRBJ2-5|-|-
TGTGCCAGCAGCCACTTAGACCAAGAGACCCAGTACTTC
CASSHLDQETQYF
>TRBV7-9|TRBJ2-5|-|-
TGTGCCAGCAGCTTCCTGCAGGGCCAAGAGACCCAGTACTTC
CASSFLQGQETQYF
>TRBV28|TRBJ1-5|-|few
TGTGCCAGCAGTTCCCGGGGGGGTCAGCCCCAGCATTTT
CASSSRGGQPQHF
>TRBV5-1|TRBJ2-7|-|once
TGCGCCAGCAGCTTGGTAGGGAGCTCCTACGAGCAGTACTTC
CASSLVGSSYEQYF
>TRBV5-6|TRBJ2-2|-|-
TGTGCCAGCAGCTTGGGTTTGGTAGCGAACACCGGGGAGCTGTTTTTT
CASSLGLVANTGELFF
>TRBV5-4|TRBJ2-1|TRBD1|-
TGTGCCAGCAGAGACAGGGGGATGAGCGGGCCCCACTCCTACAATGAGCAGTTCTTC
CASRDRGMSGPHSYNEQFF
>TRBV2|TRBJ2-7|TRBD2|-
TGTGCCAACCAAGCGGGGACGATCCTATTC
CANQAGTILF
>TRBV6-5|TRBJ1-1|TRBD1|-
TGTGCCAGCAGTCCAGGGGGCGCATTTCGTCCTGAAGCTTTCTTT
CASSPGGAFRPEAFF
>TRBV5-1|TRBJ2-1|-|-
TGCGCCAGCAGCGCCCTGGGGCCCTACAATGAGCAGTTCTTC
CASSALGPYNEQFF
>TRBV7-9|TRBJ1-2|TRBD1|-
TGTGCCAGCAGCAAGGGACAGGGGGCGCCTGGCTACACCTTC
CASSKGQGAPGYTF